These 15 T cell receptor beta chains originate from one sample sequenced in a study of CD8+CD57+ T cells in acquired aplastic anemia. Both TCR beta VDJ combination and CDR3 sequence profiling were carried out. Genomic DNA was the template for this profiling. TCRdb re-analysed the reads in MiXCR, keeping a single row per CDR3 protein. This sample yields about 98,000 distinct CDR3 sequences, of which around 62% are seen a single time; 60% to 80% belongs to the top ten. Those patients picked for sequencing had displayed CD8+CD57+ cell expansion on flow cytometry. The sample consisted of sorted CD4+, CD8+, or CD8+CD57+ T cells (not recorded which) from PBMCs. All receptors derive from a human donor with aplastic anemia.

The J gene is TRBJ2-5, the V gene TRBV5-5; a weak D match, TRBD1 (6 bases). The end of the DNA aligns better with TRBJ2-7, so the J call may be wrong. The CDR3 contains 15 residues. Germline V gene lookup returns CDR1 SGHKS and CDR2 YYEKEE (reference sequence). In DNA, the CDR3 is TGTGCCAGCAGCTTCGCAGGGGCCTTGGTCTACGAGCAGTACTTC. This gives the protein CASSFAGALVYEQYF.

This clonotype was seen once. The chain has TRBV5-1 and TRBJ1-3; no definite D call. Trimming shortened V by 1 base and J by 0 bases, and 11 bases separated the two germline ends. The CDR3 is 16 residues long. The V gene's germline CDR1 is SGHRS and CDR2 YFSETQ. For the CDR3, the DNA is TGCGCCAGCAGCTTGTTCCACGGAAGCTCTGGAAACACCATATATTTT. Translating it yields CASSLFHGSSGNTIYF.

This sequence joins TRBV24-1 and TRBJ1-1; possible D gene TRBD1, 5 bases. V dropped 2 bases and J dropped 5 bases, with 14 bases sitting between them. CDR1 and CDR2 (germline): KGHDR, SFDVKD. The CDR3 is 15 amino acids. CDR3 in amino acids: CATSDSVGEGTEAFF. The CDR3 coding sequence is TGTGCCACCAGTGATTCTGTGGGGGAAGGAACTGAAGCTTTCTTT.

The chain joins TRBV2 to TRBJ1-3, with TRBD1 matching 7 bases. V lost 8 bases, J lost 3 bases, and 4 bases stayed unmatched. The germline gives CDR1 SNHLY, CDR2 FYNNEI. This CDR3 comprises 13 residues. CDR3 in amino acids: CASDRAGGNTIYF. The CDR3 bases are TGTGCCAGCGACAGGGCTGGTGGAAACACCATATATTTT.

This clonotype showed up just a few times. This sequence joins TRBV20-1 and TRBJ1-2; D ambiguous. Per germline, CDR1 DFQATT and CDR2 SNEGSKA (reference sequence). The CDR3 runs 13 residues. The germline V and J ends were trimmed by 3 bases and 4 bases, with 12 bases remaining between them. CDR3 residues: CSASGQYIYGYTF. CDR3 DNA sequence: TGCAGTGCTAGCGGGCAGTATATCTATGGCTACACCTTC.

This CDR3 is CASSDPFRETEETQYF. CDR3 nucleotides: TGTGCCAGCAGTGACCCTTTTCGGGAAACTGAAGAGACCCAGTACTTC. The chain is built from TRBV9 and TRBJ2-5; the D gene is possibly TRBD2 (5 bases). The CDR3 length is 16 residues. V dropped 5 bases and J dropped 3 bases, with 20 bases sitting between them. Germline V lookup: CDR1 SGDLS, CDR2 YYNGEE.

V usage is TRBV20-1 and J usage is TRBJ2-5, with 7 bases aligning to TRBD2. Germline V gene data show CDR1 as DFQATT and CDR2 as SNEGSKA (reference sequence). The CDR3 is 15 residues long. Trimming cost V 3 bases and J 5 bases; bases outside gene matches: 12. In DNA form, the CDR3 reads TGCAGTGCTAGGAGCGGGGCGCGGGGCGGGGAGACCCAGTACTTC. Protein: CSARSGARGGETQYF.

CDR3 sequence (DNA): TGTGCCAGCAGTTACTCGAGCCAACGGGGTAGGACTGGAAACACCATATATTTT. This encodes CASSYSSQRGRTGNTIYF. The V call is TRBV6-2 or TRBV6-3, the J call TRBJ1-3, with D hard to call. V lost 0 bases and J lost 2, with 17 bases in between. The CDR3 runs 18 residues. Germline loops: CDR1 MNHEY, CDR2 SVGEGT.

This clonotype was picked up one time. The chain employs TRBV10-3 and TRBJ1-3; D is undetermined. In germline, CDR1 is ENHRY, CDR2 SYGVKD. The CDR3 has 13 amino acids. V was shortened by 3 bases and J by 7 bases, with 10 bases between the two germline ends. The CDR3 protein is CAISDGLGNTIYF. The CDR3 DNA reads as TGTGCCATCAGTGATGGTTTGGGTAACACCATATATTTT.

This clonotype was counted many times. This chain connects TRBV9 to TRBJ1-1; 7 bases are shared with TRBD1. CDR3 size: 15 residues. J was trimmed by 1 base and V by 3 bases; bases with no gene match: 6. Looked up from germline, CDR1 is SGDLS and CDR2 is YYNGEE. CDR3 region: CASSAPTGTNTEAFF. The DNA of the CDR3 is TGTGCCAGCAGCGCCCCGACAGGGACGAACACTGAAGCTTTCTTT. Full variable domain (missing parts from reference TRBV9 and TRBJ1-1): DSGVTQTPKHLITATGQRVTLRCSPRSGDLSVYWYQQSLDQGLQFLIQYYNGEERAKGNILERFSAQQFPDLHSELNLSSLELGDSALYFCASSAPTGTNTEAFFGQGTRLTVV.

This clonotype came up a few times. The gene calls are TRBV14 and TRBJ2-2, with a tentative D call TRBD1 (6 bases). The CDR3 consists of 15 residues. CDR1 is SGHDN and CDR2 is FVKESK in the germline V gene. V gave up 4 bases and J gave up 6 bases, with 15 bases separating them. The CDR3 reads CASSPLNRAAGELFF. CDR3 DNA: TGTGCCAGCAGCCCCCTTAACAGGGCGGCCGGGGAGCTGTTTTTT.

There are a few counts of this clonotype. The J gene is TRBJ2-3, the V gene TRBV7-9; 7 bases match TRBD2. CDR3 size: 13 residues. V was clipped by 2 bases and J by 5 bases; unmatched bases: 1. CDR1 and CDR2 from the germline V gene are SEHNR and FQNEAQ (reference sequence). CDR3 bases: TGTGCCAGCAGCTTACCGGGAGGAGATACGCAGTATTTT. It encodes CASSLPGGDTQYF.

The genes are TRBV10-3 and TRBJ1-1, with no clear D. This CDR3 is 15 amino acids long. Germline CDR1 ENHRY, CDR2 SYGVKD. Deletions cut 0 bases from V and 1 base from J, with 9 bases between. This chain's CDR3 is CAISESGLGNTEAFF. CDR3 nucleotides: TGTGCCATCAGTGAGTCAGGGTTAGGGAACACTGAAGCTTTCTTT.

The chain is built from TRBV2 and TRBJ2-3; D is unresolved. Per the germline V gene, CDR1 is SNHLY and CDR2 is FYNNEI. V shed 3 bases and J shed 1 base, with 8 bases lying between them. The CDR3 sequence is 14 residues long. CDR3 bases: TGTGCCAGCAGTGACACGGCCCGCACAGATACGCAGTATTTT. It yields the protein CASSDTARTDTQYF. The full variable domain, its missing parts supplied by reference TRBV2 and TRBJ2-3, is EPEVTQTPSHQVTQMGQEVILRCVPISNHLYFYWYRQILGQKVEFLVSFYNNEISEKSEIFDDQFSVERPDGSNFTLKIRSTKLEDSAMYFCASSDTARTDTQYFGPGTRLTVL.

This clonotype has just a few counts. The chain is built from TRBV2 and TRBJ2-6; D remains unclear. Germline values: CDR1 SNHLY, CDR2 FYNNEI. The CDR3 has 16 residues. Between the trimmed V and J ends, which lost 4 bases and 0 bases, there was a span of 10 bases. CDR3 in amino acids: CASSASINSGANVLTF. CDR3 nucleotides: TGTGCCAGCAGTGCAAGCATAAACTCTGGGGCCAACGTCCTGACTTTC.